This TCR beta chain was identified during a study of cytomegalovirus exposure and HLA in healthy donors. Study background: Roughly 77 million unique TCRs from HLA-typed donors made up an early data release. Of around 400 genotyped donors, roughly 81% grouped in the Caucasian-associated ancestry cluster.

With regard to this clone: Its antigen is unknown.

Study-wide findings and caveats: Based on reports, TCR beta sequences accurately predicted HLA-A and HLA-B alleles for most subjects.

Researchers ran the PCR with 60 Vbeta and 13 Jbeta primers. The assay was immunoSEQ multiplex PCR, and TCRdb's table has in-frame clones only and misses some. The sample comprises around 150,000 clones, roughly 88% of which are singletons, and 1.5% to 1.7% rests with the top ten. This clonotype was sampled from a woman between 18 and 29 years old in good health and CMV-seronegative. Sequencing was performed on PBMCs.

CDR3 DNA: TGTGCCAGCAGCTTGGTTACAGTCCCCACTGAAGCTTTCTTT. Translated: CASSLVTVPTEAFF. The J gene is TRBJ1-1, the V gene TRBV11-2; D is undetermined. Trimming took 3 bases from V and 4 from J, leaving 12 bases between them. The CDR3 has 14 amino acids. Per germline, CDR1 SGHAT and CDR2 FQNNGV.